This T cell receptor beta chain is drawn from a study of OX40 agonist ivuxolimab in advanced cancers. Whole-study context: Partial responses were observed in three patients, of whom one had hepatocellular carcinoma and two had cutaneous melanoma.

Notes on the study in general: At 0.1 to 3.0 mg/kg, clonal expansion of CD4+ and CD8+ blood T cells had occurred by week 6.

The CDR3 has 14 amino acids. V shed 5 bases and J shed 8 bases, with 16 bases lying between them. Per germline, CDR1 SEHNR and CDR2 FQNEAQ (reference sequence). For this clone: Its target is not known.

Produced via immunoSEQ multiplex PCR; TCRdb's table is partial and in-frame only. This sample has around 13,000 clones, with around 73% found just once. The source was CD4+ or CD8+ T cells sorted from blood, collected in a trial of the OX40 agonist ivuxolimab. The chain recombines TRBV7-9 with TRBJ2-1; the D gene is possibly TRBD2 (5 bases). The TCR originated in an adult with an advanced solid tumor such as melanoma, head and neck, liver or kidney cancer. The CDR3 protein is CASSNRQRPYEQFF. The CDR3 DNA follows: TGTGCCAGCAGCAATCGCCAGCGGCCCTATGAGCAGTTCTTC.